The rows below give T cell receptor beta chains drawn from one sample of a study of T cell changes during pregnancy in multiple sclerosis. TCRdb's table, derived via immunoSEQ multiplex PCR, lists solely in-frame clones and lacks some. The sample holds tens of thousands of clones, 92% seen once. Sample: CD4+ T cells from peripheral blood mononuclear cells, taken after pregnancy. All receptors come from a female donor with multiple sclerosis, enrolled in a pregnancy study. CDR3s include the opening cysteine and the closing phenylalanine or tryptophan. Fields, in order: V gene, D gene, J gene, clone size, CDR3 DNA, CDR3 protein. D genes are given only for firm matches. Where a row states a size, it is once, few, many or the class of an expanded clone; other rows omit it.

TRBV6-6	NA	TRBJ1-6	NA	TGTGCCTCTATCCCAGGGGCTAATTCACCCCTCCACTTT	CASIPGANSPLHF
TRBV5-4	TRBD2	TRBJ2-5	NA	TGTGCCAGCAGCCCGGGACTAGCGGGAGATCGAGAGACCCAGTACTTC	CASSPGLAGDRETQYF
TRBV6-1	TRBD1	TRBJ1-5	NA	TGTGCCAGCAGTGTGGGACAGGCGGTCAGCAATCAGCCCCAGCATTTT	CASSVGQAVSNQPQHF
TRBV11-2	TRBD2	TRBJ2-2	NA	TGTGCCAGCAGCTTAATTCGGGGGGGAAACACCGGGGAGCTGTTTTTT	CASSLIRGGNTGELFF
TRBV10-3	TRBD1	TRBJ2-3	NA	TGTGCCATCAGTGAGACCCAGGGGGCAGGCGATACGCAGTATTTT	CAISETQGAGDTQYF
TRBV18	TRBD1	TRBJ1-1	NA	TGTGCCAGCTCACCTCAGGGGGCTTTGAACACTGAAGCTTTCTTT	CASSPQGALNTEAFF
TRBV7-9	NA	TRBJ2-2	few	TGTGCCAGCAGCCGTGCAGGGCCGAACACCGGGGAGCTGTTTTTT	CASSRAGPNTGELFF
TRBV29-1	TRBD1	TRBJ2-7	NA	TGCAGCGTATCTTCCGGGACAGCCTCCTACGAGCAGTACTTC	CSVSSGTASYEQYF
TRBV5-4	TRBD2	TRBJ2-2	NA	TGTGCCAGCAGCCTGGGACTAGCGGTAAACACCGGGGAGCTGTTTTTT	CASSLGLAVNTGELFF
TRBV2	TRBD2	TRBJ2-1	NA	TGTGCCAGCAGTGGGACGACTAGCGGATCCTACAATGAGCAGTTCTTC	CASSGTTSGSYNEQFF
TRBV7-2	NA	TRBJ2-3	NA	TGTGCCAGCAGCTTAGTATACTGGGGGCGAAGCACAGATACGCAGTATTTT	CASSLVYWGRSTDTQYF
TRBV18	NA	TRBJ2-3	NA	TGTGCCAGCTCTATAACTTCCAGCACAGATACGCAGTATTTT	CASSITSSTDTQYF
TRBV19	TRBD1	TRBJ1-2	NA	TGTGCCAGTAGTATGGGGGACAGGAACTTCTATGGCTACACCTTC	CASSMGDRNFYGYTF
TRBV5-8	TRBD1	TRBJ2-5	NA	TGTGCCAGCTCCTCCGGACAGGGGGCTCGAGAGACCCAGTACTTC	CASSSGQGARETQYF
TRBV19	TRBD1	TRBJ1-2	NA	TGTGCCAGTAGTAGGACAGGGGGAGGCTACACCTTC	CASSRTGGGYTF
TRBV7-3	TRBD2	TRBJ2-3	NA	TGTGCCAGCAGCTTAAGGACTAGCGGGACAGATACGCAGTATTTT	CASSLRTSGTDTQYF
TRBV5-1	TRBD2	TRBJ2-7	few	TGCGCCAGCAGGTCCTCGGGGGGAGGCGAGCAGTACTTC	CASRSSGGGEQYF
TRBV28	NA	TRBJ1-5	NA	TGTGCCAGCAGTTCGACTCAGGGTGCTAATCAGCCCCAGCATTTT	CASSSTQGANQPQHF
TRBV10-2	NA	TRBJ2-7	NA	TGCGCCAGCAAGCGACAGGAACTCTACGAGCAGTACTTC	CASKRQELYEQYF
TRBV15	TRBD1	TRBJ2-7	NA	TGTGCCACCAGCAGAACAATACCGGGACAGCAGTACGAGCAGTACTTC	CATSRTIPGQQYEQYF
TRBV7-9	TRBD1	TRBJ2-7	NA	TGTGCCAGCAGCCCCGTCCGTGGGACAGGGGTCTACGAGCAGTACTTC	CASSPVRGTGVYEQYF
TRBV7-2	TRBD2	TRBJ2-7	NA	TGTGCCAGCAGCTTAGAAGTCCGGGGGGTAGGGGAGCAGTACTTC	CASSLEVRGVGEQYF
TRBV2	TRBD1	TRBJ2-7	once	TGTGCCAGCTCATTACAGGGGATCCCATACGAGCAGTACTTC	CASSLQGIPYEQYF
TRBV30	TRBD1	TRBJ2-3	NA	TGTGCCTGGAGTGACAGGGAACAAGGGGGCTATGGTACAGATACGCAGTATTTT	CAWSDREQGGYGTDTQYF
TRBV2	TRBD1	TRBJ1-2	once	TGTGCCAGCAGTGAAGCGGAGGGGGCAAATGTTGGCTACACCTTC	CASSEAEGANVGYTF
TRBV14	TRBD2	TRBJ2-1	NA	TGTGCCAGCAGCCAAGACCTCCCAGCGGGAGGGCCCTATGAGCAGTTCTTC	CASSQDLPAGGPYEQFF
TRBV7-9	TRBD2	TRBJ2-2	once	TGTGCCAGCAGCCCAGCGTGGCCGGGACTAGCGGGAGAGACCGGGGAGCTGTTTTTT	CASSPAWPGLAGETGELFF
TRBV7-6	TRBD1	TRBJ1-4	NA	TGTGCCAGCAGTTCTCCAGGGACAGGGAATGAAAAACTGTTTTTT	CASSSPGTGNEKLFF
TRBV5-1	NA	TRBJ2-5	NA	TGCGCCAGCAGCTTGAGCGGATCTGAGACCCAGTACTTC	CASSLSGSETQYF
TRBV19	TRBD1	TRBJ1-1	few	TGTGCCAGTAGCAGACAGGGGGCCGATGCTTTCTTT	CASSRQGADAFF
TRBV18	TRBD1	TRBJ2-1	NA	TGTGCCAGCTCACATCCGGGACAGGGAGATTTTGAGCAGTTCTTC	CASSHPGQGDFEQFF
TRBV7-9	NA	TRBJ2-5	NA	TGTGCCAGCAGCTTAAACACGCACGATAAAGAGACCCAGTACTTC	CASSLNTHDKETQYF
TRBV2	NA	TRBJ2-1	few	TGTGCCAGCAGTCCGGGGGGCTTCGCGGGGGTCGACTCCTACAATGAGCAGTTCTTC	CASSPGGFAGVDSYNEQFF
TRBV5-1	TRBD2	TRBJ2-7	NA	TGCGCCAGCAGCTCCGAGAGCAGCGGGACCTCCTACGAGCAGTACTTC	CASSSESSGTSYEQYF
TRBV2	NA	TRBJ2-2	NA	TGTGCCAGCAGTGATATATATCCGGGCGGGCATCCCCCCGGGGAGCTGTTTTTT	CASSDIYPGGHPPGELFF
TRBV5-1	NA	TRBJ2-1	NA	TGCGCCAGCAGCTTGGCCTTAATCGACAGCACCAATGAGCAGTTCTTC	CASSLALIDSTNEQFF
TRBV5-1	TRBD1	TRBJ2-7	NA	TGCGCCAGCAGCTTGACACCGGGACAGGGCTACGAGCAGTACTTC	CASSLTPGQGYEQYF
TRBV28	NA	TRBJ2-5	NA	TGTGCCAGCAGTTTGGGGGGTCTTGGGGAGACCCAGTACTTC	CASSLGGLGETQYF
TRBV5-1	NA	TRBJ2-6	NA	TGCGCCAGCAGCTTGGGACAAGCAACTGGGGCCAACGTCCTGACTTTC	CASSLGQATGANVLTF
TRBV21-1	NA	TRBJ1-5	NA	TGTGCCAGCAGTCCGACAGACCGAGATCAGCCCCAGCATTTT	CASSPTDRDQPQHF
TRBV5-1	TRBD2	TRBJ2-3	NA	TGCGCCAGCAGCCCATGGACTAGCGGGAGCGGCACAGATACGCAGTATTTT	CASSPWTSGSGTDTQYF
TRBV7-2	TRBD2	TRBJ2-1	NA	TGTGCCAGCAGCAAAGGGACTAGCGGGATAGGTGAGCAGTTCTTC	CASSKGTSGIGEQFF
TRBV2	NA	TRBJ1-2	NA	TGTGCCAGCAGTCCCCAGGCGTCCGGCTCCTATGGCTACACCTTC	CASSPQASGSYGYTF
TRBV7-2	TRBD2	TRBJ2-7	NA	TGTGCCAGCAGCTTAGATCGGACTAGCGGGAGGACCTACGAGCAGTACTTC	CASSLDRTSGRTYEQYF
TRBV27	TRBD1	TRBJ1-2	NA	TGTGCCAGCAGTGGCAGGGGGCCCAGGGACTATGGCTACACCTTC	CASSGRGPRDYGYTF
TRBV7-2	TRBD1	TRBJ1-2	once	TGTGCCAGCAGCTTATCCGGGACAGGTTACGGTGGCTATGGCTACACCTTC	CASSLSGTGYGGYGYTF
TRBV19	NA	TRBJ2-3	NA	TGTGCCAGTAATGCAGGACAGCGCACAGATACGCAGTATTTT	CASNAGQRTDTQYF
TRBV29-1	NA	TRBJ2-6	NA	TGCAGCGTTGTCTCCGGGGTCAAGTCTGGGGCCAACGTCCTGACTTTC	CSVVSGVKSGANVLTF
TRBV18	NA	TRBJ2-5	NA	TGTGCCAGCTCACCACCGGGCAGCCAAGAGACCCAGTACTTC	CASSPPGSQETQYF
TRBV29-1	NA	TRBJ1-1	NA	TGCAGCGTTGAATGGCAGGGCATGAACACTGAAGCTTTCTTT	CSVEWQGMNTEAFF
TRBV4-2	TRBD2	TRBJ2-7	NA	TGTGCCAGCAGCCAAGAATCCCCCCTAGCGGTGGGCTCCTACGAGCAGTACTTC	CASSQESPLAVGSYEQYF
TRBV29-1	NA	TRBJ2-5	NA	TGCAGCGTTGAATCAGGACAGCAAGAGACCCAGTACTTC	CSVESGQQETQYF
TRBV5-8	TRBD2	TRBJ2-1	NA	TGTGCCAGCAGCCCTAGCGGGAGAACCGGTGAGCAGTTCTTC	CASSPSGRTGEQFF
TRBV15	NA	TRBJ1-5	few	TGTGCCACCAGCAGAGAAAAAGCAGGGAATCGATATCAGCCCCAGCATTTT	CATSREKAGNRYQPQHF
TRBV5-1	NA	TRBJ2-5	NA	TGCGCCAGCAGCTTGGAATCGGGGAAAGAGACCCAGTACTTC	CASSLESGKETQYF
TRBV7-3	NA	TRBJ2-7	NA	TGTGCCAGCAGCAACCCAGGTCCCTACGAGCAGTACTTC	CASSNPGPYEQYF
TRBV18	NA	TRBJ2-1	NA	TGTGCCAGCTCACCACCCCGACCAACCCGAGGCAATGAGCAGTTCTTC	CASSPPRPTRGNEQFF
TRBV28	NA	TRBJ2-6	NA	TGTGCCAGCAGTGCCAGGGGAGCCGGGGCCAACGTCCTGACTTTC	CASSARGAGANVLTF
TRBV4-1	TRBD1	TRBJ1-2	NA	TGCGCCAGCAGCCAAGACGTAGGGCCAGGGGGAGACTATGGCTACACCTTC	CASSQDVGPGGDYGYTF